The 15 T cell receptor beta chains presented below share a single source sample, sequenced in a study of CD8 T cells in Susac syndrome. cDNA came from around 0.5 to 1 ug RNA primed by random hexamers. TCRdb passed the immunoSEQ multiplex PCR reads through MiXCR, listing each CDR3 protein once. Of around 300,000 distinct CDR3 sequences detected, roughly 85% appear once; the ten largest clones hold about 0.22%. The specimen was CD8+ T cells from PBMCs. All receptors come from a human donor with multiple sclerosis.

The chain has TRBV27 and TRBJ1-2; no firm D call. V lost 2 bases and J 8 bases, leaving 12 bases between the germline ends. This CDR3 has 13 amino acids. Germline V gene data show CDR1 as MNHEY and CDR2 as SMNVEV (reference sequence). The CDR3 nucleotides read TGTGCCAGCAGTTTAAGAGCTTTGGGGGGCTACACCTTC. Protein product: CASSLRALGGYTF.

The table lists this clonotype with a count of one. The V gene is TRBV28, the J gene TRBJ2-1; 9 nucleotides match TRBD1. There are 15 residues in the CDR3. V lost 6 bases and J lost 7; bases outside the gene matches: 10. CDR1 and CDR2 from the germline V gene are MDHEN and SYDVKM. The DNA of the CDR3 is TGTGCCAGCAGCGAGCCGGGACAGGGTTTGAATGAGCAGTTCTTC. It yields the protein CASSEPGQGLNEQFF.

The genes are TRBV4-3 and TRBJ2-1, with 11 bases lining up with TRBD2. CDR3 length equals 19 residues. CDR1 and CDR2 (germline): LGHNA, YSLEER. V was pared by 0 bases and J by 6 bases, with 13 bases of the junction left unmatched. The CDR3 reads CASSQDRSSTSGSGNEQFF. The CDR3 DNA follows: TGCGCCAGCAGCCAAGATCGCTCCTCAACTAGCGGGAGTGGCAATGAGCAGTTCTTC.

The V gene is TRBV6-6, the J gene TRBJ2-1; D gene ambiguous. The CDR3 runs 15 residues. Germline loops: CDR1 MNHNY, CDR2 SVGAGI (reference sequence). Trimming removed 2 bases from V and 0 bases from J, with 8 bases in between. Here the CDR3 reads CASSYKLDSYNEQFF. The CDR3 DNA is TGTGCCAGCAGTTACAAACTGGACTCCTACAATGAGCAGTTCTTC.

CDR3 loop: CASSQDRSTTSGSDDEQFF. CDR3 coding DNA: TGCGCCAGCAGCCAAGATCGTTCAACGACTAGCGGGAGTGATGATGAGCAGTTCTTC. The gene calls are TRBV4-1 and TRBJ2-1, with TRBD2 matching 12 bases. CDR3 length: 19 amino acids. Losses at the gene ends were 0 bases for V and 8 bases for J; bases not matched to a gene: 14. Germline V gene data show CDR1 as MGHRA and CDR2 as YSYEKL.

A single count supports this clonotype. The chain uses TRBV5-1 and TRBJ1-5; TRBD1 is a possible D gene (6 bases). The CDR3 spans 15 residues. The germline gives CDR1 SGHRS, CDR2 YFSETQ. V shed 0 bases and J shed 9 bases, with 16 bases lying between them. The CDR3 sequence is CASSLGRTEFRPQHF. The CDR3 region has the DNA TGCGCCAGCAGCTTGGGTAGGACAGAATTTCGGCCCCAGCATTTT.

This clonotype occurred once. V is TRBV28 and J is TRBJ2-7; TRBD2 matches 12 bases. The germline gives CDR1 MDHEN, CDR2 SYDVKM. This CDR3 is 16 amino acids long. Trimming removed 6 bases from V and 3 bases from J; junction bases left unmatched: 9. CDR3 coding DNA: TGTGCCAGCAGCGGACTAGCGGGGAGCTCTTACTACGAGCAGTACTTC. Translation gives CASSGLAGSSYYEQYF.

This chain uses TRBV9 with TRBJ2-5; D is perhaps TRBD2 (5 bases). This CDR3 contains 15 residues. V was trimmed by 3 bases and J by 1 base, leaving 13 bases between them. CDR1 and CDR2 (germline): SGDLS, YYNGEE. CDR3 nucleotide sequence: TGTGCCAGCAGCGCTGGGTTTGGAGGCCAAGAGACCCAGTACTTC. As protein: CASSAGFGGQETQYF.

V usage is TRBV7-9 and J usage is TRBJ2-3, with TRBD2 matching over 7 bases. The junction had 13 bases not matched to a gene; V was cut back by 5 bases and J by 2 bases. Germline values: CDR1 SEHNR, CDR2 FQNEAQ (reference sequence). The CDR3 consists of 17 residues. CDR3 sequence (DNA): TGTGCCAGCAGCCTTTTGAGGGCCAGCGGGGCCACAGATACGCAGTATTTT. It encodes CASSLLRASGATDTQYF.

The rearrangement joins TRBV7-3 to TRBJ2-1; 10 nucleotides align to TRBD2. Germline V gene lookup returns CDR1 SGHTA and CDR2 FQGTGA. With V trimmed by 3 bases and J by 5 bases, 19 bases remained unmatched. The CDR3 is 20 amino acids. As DNA, the CDR3 is TGTGCCAGCAGCTTCTTCTTCGGACAGCCCGGGACTAGCGACCACAATGAGCAGTTCTTC. It translates to CASSFFFGQPGTSDHNEQFF. Filled out from reference TRBV7-3 and TRBJ2-1, the complete variable domain reads GAGVSQTPSNKVTEKGKYVELRCDPISGHTALYWYRQSLGQGPEFLIYFQGTGAADDSGLPNDRFFAVRPEGSVSTLKIQRTERGDSAVYLCASSFFFGQPGTSDHNEQFFGPGTRLTVL.

The CDR3 spells CASSTQGASGEKLFF. CDR3 in DNA: TGTGCCAGCAGCACTCAGGGGGCTAGCGGTGAAAAACTGTTTTTT. This rearrangement joins TRBV9 to TRBJ1-4; 8 bases match TRBD1. V was clipped by 4 bases and J by 7 bases; unmatched bases: 9. The CDR3 contains 15 residues. Germline V lookup: CDR1 SGDLS, CDR2 YYNGEE.

CDR3 DNA: TGTGCCTGGTTGGAGTCTTCAGAAGGACTCTCCACAGATACGCAGTATTTT. Protein sequence: CAWLESSEGLSTDTQYF. The V gene is TRBV30, the J gene TRBJ2-3; D may be TRBD2 (5 bases). The CDR3 is made up of 17 amino acids. Trimming left V 5 bases short and J 2 bases short, with 23 bases between. The germline gives CDR1 GTSNPN, CDR2 SVGIG (reference sequence). The variable domain in full, with the rest retrieved from reference TRBV30 and TRBJ2-3, is SQTIHQWPATLVQPVGSPLSLECTVEGTSNPNLYWYRQAAGRGLQLLFYSVGIGQISSEVPQNLSASRPQDRQFILSSKKLLLSDSGFYLCAWLESSEGLSTDTQYFGPGTRLTVL.

The rearrangement joins TRBV19 to TRBJ2-1; the match to TRBD2 covers 7 bases. V dropped 7 bases and J dropped 3; count of bases not matched to a gene: 9. The CDR3 consists of 15 residues. Germline loops: CDR1 LNHDA, CDR2 SQIVND (reference sequence). CDR3 amino acids: CASTWGGRIYNEQFF. As DNA, the CDR3 is TGTGCCAGTACCTGGGGCGGGAGAATCTACAATGAGCAGTTCTTC.

The CDR3 sequence: CASSLGPGLNTEAFF. The CDR3 nucleotides are TGTGCCAGCAGCTTGGGTCCGGGCCTGAACACTGAAGCTTTCTTT. The V and J genes are TRBV5-8 and TRBJ1-1; D call uncertain. The germline V and J ends were trimmed by 0 bases and 0 bases, with 9 bases remaining between them. CDR3 size: 15 residues. Germline V lookup: CDR1 SGHTS, CDR2 YDEGEE.

The chain carries TRBV4-3 and TRBJ2-1, with D possibly being TRBD2 (7 bases). Looked up from germline, CDR1 is LGHNA and CDR2 is YSLEER. The CDR3 sequence is 21 residues long. V lost 1 base, J lost 4 bases, and 29 bases lay in between. CDR3 amino acids: CASSQVLFRLAGGPPYNEQFF. Written as DNA, the CDR3 is TGCGCCAGCAGCCAAGTTTTGTTTCGGCTAGCCGGGGGGCCCCCATACAATGAGCAGTTCTTC.